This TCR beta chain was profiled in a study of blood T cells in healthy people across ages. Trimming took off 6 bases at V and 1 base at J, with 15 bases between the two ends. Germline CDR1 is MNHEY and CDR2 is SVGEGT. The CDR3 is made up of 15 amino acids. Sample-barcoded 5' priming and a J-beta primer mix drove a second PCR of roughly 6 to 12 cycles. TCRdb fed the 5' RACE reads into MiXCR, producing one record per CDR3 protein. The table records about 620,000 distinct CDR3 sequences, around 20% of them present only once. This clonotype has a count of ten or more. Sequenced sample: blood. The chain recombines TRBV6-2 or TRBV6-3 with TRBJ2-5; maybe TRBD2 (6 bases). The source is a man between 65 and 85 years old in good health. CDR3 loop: CASSRDWNFQETQYF. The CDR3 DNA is TGTGCCAGCAGCAGGGACTGGAATTTCCAAGAGACCCAGTACTTC.